One sample yielded the 26 T cell receptor beta chains listed below, sequenced in a study of OX40 agonist ivuxolimab in advanced cancers. Here immunoSEQ multiplex PCR was the method, and the copy in TCRdb shows in-frame clones only, minus some. The sample holds 65,000 to 85,000 clones, around 85% seen once. Sequences were derived from CD4+ or CD8+ T cells sorted from blood, sampled in a trial of the OX40 agonist ivuxolimab. Receptors originate from an adult with an advanced solid tumor such as melanoma, head and neck, liver or kidney cancer.

This chain's CDR3 is CASKPGQVQETQYF. The CDR3 DNA reads as TGTGCCAGCAAGCCCGGACAGGTACAAGAGACCCAGTACTTC. The V call is TRBV11-1, the J call TRBJ2-5, with 7 positions matching TRBD1. Trimming at V came to 7 bases and at J to 2 bases, leaving 7 bases not matched to a gene. CDR1 is SGHAT and CDR2 is FQDESV in the germline V gene (reference sequence). This CDR3 spans 14 amino acids.

The V and J genes are TRBV28 and TRBJ1-2; no firm D call. Looked up from germline, CDR1 is MDHEN and CDR2 is SYDVKM. Deletions cut 4 bases from V and 2 bases from J, with 11 bases between. CDR3 length equals 14 residues. The CDR3 DNA follows: TGTGCCAGCAGTTCAGGCGCTTCGAACTATGGCTACACCTTC. This encodes CASSSGASNYGYTF.

The rearrangement uses TRBV29-1 and TRBJ1-2, with no clear D. The V and J ends lost 1 base and 13 bases respectively, with 16 bases between them. The CDR3 is 12 residues long. Germline CDR1 is SQVTM and CDR2 is ANQGSEA. CDR3 in DNA: TGCAGCGTTGAAGTGGCGGACCTGGGGAGCACCTTC. Translation: CSVEVADLGSTF.

The chain employs TRBV5-6 and TRBJ1-5; the D is unclear. The germline CDR1 and CDR2 sequences are SGHDT and YYEEEE. The CDR3 is made up of 14 amino acids. V gave up 0 bases and J gave up 6 bases, with 10 bases separating them. As DNA, the CDR3 is TGTGCCAGCAGCTTGGCCATGGTGGGTCAGCCCCAGCATTTT. The encoded protein is CASSLAMVGQPQHF. The full variable domain, rest sourced from reference TRBV5-6 and TRBJ1-5, is DAGVTQSPTHLIKTRGQQVTLRCSPKSGHDTVSWYQQALGQGPQFIFQYYEEEERQRGNFPDRFSGHQFPNYSSELNVNALLLGDSALYLCASSLAMVGQPQHFGDGTRLSIL.

The J gene is TRBJ2-5, the V gene TRBV5-1; D may be TRBD1 (5 bases). The CDR3 has 15 amino acids. Trimming pared 3 bases from V and 0 bases from J, leaving 12 bases between. Germline V lookup: CDR1 SGHRS, CDR2 YFSETQ. For the CDR3, the DNA is TGCGCCAGCAGCTCAGGTCAGGGTAACCAAGAGACCCAGTACTTC. Residues: CASSSGQGNQETQYF.

This rearrangement joins TRBV10-3 to TRBJ1-6; D not resolved. V lost 8 bases to trimming and J lost 7 bases, with 15 bases between them. Looked up from germline, CDR1 is ENHRY and CDR2 is SYGVKD. The CDR3 is made up of 14 amino acids. CDR3 sequence: CAIRGGSENSPLHF. CDR3 nucleotide sequence: TGTGCCATCCGCGGTGGCAGTGAGAATTCACCCCTCCACTTT.

The chain carries TRBV6-6 and TRBJ2-7; no definite D call. Trimming took off 0 bases at V and 1 base at J, with 7 bases between the two ends. The length of the CDR3 is 14 residues. Looked up from germline, CDR1 is MNHNY and CDR2 is SVGAGI (reference sequence). The CDR3 here is CASSYSLSSYEQYF. The CDR3, as DNA: TGTGCCAGCAGTTACTCTTTGAGTTCCTACGAGCAGTACTTC.

V is TRBV20-1 and J is TRBJ1-2, with D perhaps matching TRBD1 (5 bases). In germline, CDR1 is DFQATT, CDR2 SNEGSKA (reference sequence). V lost 7 bases to trimming and J lost 6 bases, with 9 bases between them. The CDR3 covers 10 residues. CDR3 sequence: CSGRGNGYTF. CDR3 sequence (DNA): TGCAGTGGCCGGGGGAATGGCTACACCTTC.

The chain is built from TRBV7-9 and TRBJ2-1; TRBD2 might be the D (6 bases). Trimming stripped 4 bases from V and 3 bases from J, with 22 bases between. The germline gives CDR1 SEHNR, CDR2 FQNEAQ (reference sequence). The CDR3 has 18 residues. The CDR3 DNA sequence: TGTGCCAGCAGCTCGGGGGTGGCCGGAGCCGAAGACTACAATGAGCAGTTCTTC. It yields the protein CASSSGVAGAEDYNEQFF. Full variable domain (missing parts from reference TRBV7-9 and TRBJ2-1): DTGVSQNPRHKITKRGQNVTFRCDPISEHNRLYWYRQTLGQGPEFLTYFQNEAQLEKSRLLSDRFSAERPKGSFSTLEIQRTEQGDSAMYLCASSSGVAGAEDYNEQFFGPGTRLTVL.

This chain joins TRBV30 and TRBJ1-1; no definite D call. CDR3 length equals 11 residues. Germline loops: CDR1 GTSNPN, CDR2 SVGIG (reference sequence). CDR3 nucleotide sequence: TGTGCGGGTTCTCAAGACACTGAAGCTTTCTTT. Translating gives CAGSQDTEAFF.

The chain carries TRBV9 and TRBJ2-1; TRBD2 is a possible D gene (6 bases). Between the trimmed V and J ends, which lost 4 bases and 0 bases, there was a span of 11 bases. This CDR3 is built from 15 residues. Germline V lookup: CDR1 SGDLS, CDR2 YYNGEE. CDR3 residues: CASSTRLGSYNEQFF. The CDR3 DNA is TGTGCCAGCAGCACACGACTAGGCTCCTACAATGAGCAGTTCTTC.

The V and J genes are TRBV5-1 and TRBJ2-3; tentatively, D is TRBD1 (6 bases). Per the germline V gene, CDR1 is SGHRS and CDR2 is YFSETQ. The CDR3 is 16 residues long. V shed 1 base and J shed 0 bases, with 12 bases lying between them. The CDR3 here is CASSLWGQASTDTQYF. Here the CDR3 DNA reads TGCGCCAGCAGCTTGTGGGGGCAGGCGAGCACAGATACGCAGTATTTT.

The chain employs TRBV4-1 and TRBJ1-2, with 8 bases identical to TRBD1. V lost 2 bases to trimming and J lost 2 bases; unmatched junction nucleotides: 4. Germline values: CDR1 MGHRA, CDR2 YSYEKL. CDR3 length equals 15 residues. The CDR3 bases are TGCGCCAGCAGCCAACCGGACAGGGAGAACTATGGCTACACCTTC. As protein: CASSQPDRENYGYTF.

The gene calls are TRBV2 and TRBJ1-4, with TRBD1 as a possible D gene (5 bases). Germline V gene data show CDR1 as SNHLY and CDR2 as FYNNEI. V was cut by 6 bases and J by 0 bases, with 14 bases left in between. The CDR3 loop spans 16 amino acids. The CDR3 sequence: CASRRGIVATNEKLFF. In nucleotides, the CDR3 is TGTGCCAGCAGGCGGGGGATAGTTGCAACTAATGAAAAACTGTTTTTT.

The chain uses TRBV5-4 and TRBJ2-5; D is ambiguous. Germline values: CDR1 SGHNT, CDR2 YYREEE (reference sequence). CDR3 length: 12 amino acids. V shed 3 bases and J shed 2 bases, with 5 bases lying between them. The CDR3 protein is CASSSFQETQYF. The CDR3 DNA sequence: TGTGCCAGCAGCTCCTTTCAAGAGACCCAGTACTTC.

The CDR3 here is CASSPLKGKNTGELFF. The CDR3 nucleotides are TGCGCCAGCAGCCCCCTCAAGGGGAAGAACACCGGGGAGCTGTTTTTT. The chain is built from TRBV4-3 and TRBJ2-2, with TRBD1 as a possible D gene (5 bases). The CDR3 is made up of 16 amino acids. CDR1 and CDR2 (germline): LGHNA, YSLEER. With 4 bases removed from V and 1 base from J, the gap between germline ends came to 13 bases.

This clone was seen a single time. The chain carries TRBV7-2 and TRBJ2-1, with D maybe TRBD2 (6 bases). V lost 1 base and J lost 4, with 11 bases in between. Per germline, CDR1 SGHTA and CDR2 FQGNSA. The CDR3 contains 15 residues. The CDR3 protein is CASSLERDFYNEQFF. CDR3 DNA sequence: TGTGCCAGCAGCTTAGAGAGGGACTTTTACAATGAGCAGTTCTTC. The full variable domain, with the rest looked up from reference TRBV7-2 and TRBJ2-1, is GAGVSQSPSNKVTEKGKDVELRCDPISGHTALYWYRQSLGQGLEFLIYFQGNSAPDKSGLPSDRFSAERTGGSVSTLTIQRTQQEDSAVYLCASSLERDFYNEQFFGPGTRLTVL.

The chain has TRBV6-5 and TRBJ2-7, with a possible D match to TRBD1 (6 bases). The CDR3 loop spans 13 amino acids. V lost 6 bases, J lost 2 bases, and 11 bases lay in between. Germline CDR1 reads MNHEY; CDR2 reads SVGAGI. For the CDR3, the DNA is TGTGCCAGCAGCACAGGGCTTACCTACGAGCAGTACTTC. Residues: CASSTGLTYEQYF.

A single count supports this clone. As DNA, the CDR3 is TGCAGCGTTGCCGCCCAGGGGAGCAATCAGCCCCAGCATTTT. This codes for CSVAAQGSNQPQHF. The chain employs TRBV29-1 and TRBJ1-5, with D maybe TRBD1 (6 bases). Trimming shortened V by 4 bases and J by 1 base, and 11 bases separated the two germline ends. This CDR3 has 14 amino acids. Germline V gene lookup returns CDR1 SQVTM and CDR2 ANQGSEA.

The chain employs TRBV19 and TRBJ2-6; D gene unclear. V was pared by 6 bases and J by 1 base, with 4 bases between. Germline assignment: CDR1 LNHDA and CDR2 SQIVND (reference sequence). CDR3 size: 13 residues. In nucleotides, the CDR3 is TGTGCCAGTAGGCCTTCTGGGGCCAACGTCCTGACTTTC. Translating it yields CASRPSGANVLTF.

This clone was counted between two and nine times. V gene TRBV18 combines with J gene TRBJ1-2; D unresolved. The CDR3 contains 13 residues. Germline V lookup: CDR1 KGHSH, CDR2 LQKENI. V lost 4 bases and J lost 1, with 7 bases in between. This chain's CDR3 is CASSRSNNYGYTF. In DNA form, the CDR3 reads TGTGCCAGCTCACGCAGCAATAACTATGGCTACACCTTC.

This clone came up once. This sequence joins TRBV2 and TRBJ1-2, with 7 bases lining up with TRBD1. The CDR3 consists of 14 residues. V was pared by 4 bases and J by 5 bases, with 7 bases of the junction left unmatched. Germline loops: CDR1 SNHLY, CDR2 FYNNEI. CDR3 DNA: TGTGCCAGCAGTGTCGGGACAGAGCGGTATGGCTACACCTTC. Protein: CASSVGTERYGYTF.

The V gene is TRBV7-2, the J gene TRBJ2-1; possibly TRBD1 or TRBD2 for D (5 bases each). V dropped 2 bases and J dropped 8 bases, with 22 bases sitting between them. The CDR3 is 17 residues long. The germline CDR1 and CDR2 sequences are SGHTA and FQGNSA. DNA for the CDR3: TGTGCCAGCAGCTTATCCATTCAGGGTGGTACGGGGTATGAGCAGTTCTTC. Translation gives CASSLSIQGGTGYEQFF.

This clone was counted a few times. This chain uses TRBV6-1 with TRBJ1-5; possible D gene TRBD1, 6 bases. Trimming removed 4 bases at V and 3 bases at J, with 10 bases between. Germline CDR1 and CDR2: MNHNS and SASEGT. The CDR3 totals 14 residues. CDR3 DNA sequence: TGTGCCAGCAGTGCCGCAGGGGACAATCAGCCCCAGCATTTT. Amino acid sequence: CASSAAGDNQPQHF.

This clone came up once. As DNA, the CDR3 is TGTGCCTGGAAGACTAGACAGGGGGCCGGGTATGGCTACACCTTC. As protein: CAWKTRQGAGYGYTF. The chain is built from TRBV30 and TRBJ1-2; 10 positions match TRBD1. Per the germline V gene, CDR1 is GTSNPN and CDR2 is SVGIG (reference sequence). V shed 4 bases, J shed 5 bases, and the junction held 10 bases outside the gene matches. The length of the CDR3 is 15 residues.

The chain has TRBV5-1 and TRBJ1-2; 8 bases line up with TRBD1. Trimming removed 4 bases from V and 6 bases from J; junction bases left unmatched: 11. The CDR3 contains 15 residues. CDR1 and CDR2 (germline): SGHRS, YFSETQ. CDR3 bases: TGCGCCAGCAGCAGTTTCTCAGGGGGCGCGGATGGCTACACCTTC. This sequence encodes CASSSFSGGADGYTF.